This TCR beta chain emerged from a study of radiotherapy plus CTLA-4 blockade in lung cancer. Study as a whole: Of all patients, 15% to 20% responded objectively and about 34% showed disease control.

TCRdb's copy holds only in-frame clones and misses some; the assay was immunoSEQ multiplex PCR. The table includes some 92,000 clones, approximately 85% detected once. Those patients who had chemo-refractory metastatic non-small-cell lung cancer were given focal radiation along with CTLA-4 blockade through ipilimumab. This CDR3 has 15 residues. J gave up 2 bases and V 5 bases, and 7 bases lay outside the gene matches. The germline gives CDR1 PRHDT, CDR2 FYEKMQ (reference sequence). Regarding the study as a whole: Best predicting response, reportedly, were early blood T cell clone dynamics, with interferon-beta. Radiotherapy with ipilimumab was followed by blood expansion of tumor-derived clones.

To note about this clone: Its antigen is not known.

This sequence originates from a human donor with non-small cell lung cancer who had a partial response to radiotherapy plus ipilimumab. V gene TRBV13 combines with J gene TRBJ2-7, with TRBD1 matching 9 bases. The source was peripheral blood, collected from a patient treated with radiotherapy plus ipilimumab. The CDR3 DNA sequence: TGTGCCAGCAGCCGTATCGGGACAGGGACCTACGAGCAGTACTTC. Residues: CASSRIGTGTYEQYF.